This passage covers 28 T cell receptor beta chains from one sample sequenced in a study of T cell responses to AZD1222 COVID-19 vaccine (dated by TCRdb to about 2021). The protocol used for the library was the immunoSEQ multiplex PCR assay. TCRdb obtained this table from immuneACCESS and retained in-frame rearrangements with V and J assigned. These tables miss some clones; where compared with another copy, unresolved V genes account for less than half of the shortfall, and the remainder is unexplained. The sample contains about 120,000 clones, roughly 92% of them found a single time. In total, the top ten clones hold more than 1.5% of the sample. According to the study, the label for this sample's time point signals: about 28 days (+/-7) after the second vaccine dose. Material: peripheral blood, obtained 28 days after the second AZD1222 dose. These receptors all stem from an adult who received the AZD1222 COVID-19 vaccine.

The rearrangement joins TRBV5-6 to TRBJ1-2, with D uncertain. Trimming removed 0 bases at V and 5 bases at J, with 14 bases between. Germline loops: CDR1 SGHDT, CDR2 YYEEEE. The CDR3 consists of 15 residues. The CDR3 coding sequence is TGTGCCAGCAGCTTGGCCATCACCGTTCCTTATGGCTACACCTTC. This sequence encodes CASSLAITVPYGYTF.

A single count supports this clone. The chain combines TRBV6-4 with TRBJ2-1, with D possibly being TRBD1 or TRBD2 (6 bases each). Germline assignment: CDR1 MRHNA and CDR2 SNTAGT. This CDR3 has 15 residues. The V end lost 0 bases, the J end lost 2 bases, and 8 bases lay between the germline ends. The CDR3 reads CASSDSGGAYNEQFF. Written as DNA, the CDR3 is TGTGCCAGCAGTGACTCGGGGGGCGCCTACAATGAGCAGTTCTTC.

The chain couples TRBV30 to TRBJ1-6, with a tentative D call TRBD1 (5 bases). Per germline, CDR1 GTSNPN and CDR2 SVGIG (reference sequence). The CDR3 is 15 residues long. Trimming removed 2 bases from V and 4 bases from J, with 12 bases in between. For the CDR3, the DNA is TGTGCCTGGAGTCCCATCGGGGGGTATAATTCACCCCTCCACTTT. Translation: CAWSPIGGYNSPLHF.

The rearrangement uses TRBV5-1 and TRBJ1-6, with D perhaps matching TRBD1 (5 bases). Germline CDR1 is SGHRS and CDR2 is YFSETQ. V gave up 0 bases and J gave up 10 bases, with 11 bases separating them. The CDR3 is 14 amino acids. The CDR3, as DNA: TGCGCCAGCAGCTTGGCGGGGGACCGGTCACCCCTCCACTTT. It codes for CASSLAGDRSPLHF.

This sequence joins TRBV18 and TRBJ2-7; TRBD1 matches at 8 bases. The germline gives CDR1 KGHSH, CDR2 LQKENI. Losses at the gene ends were 0 bases for V and 5 bases for J; bases not matched to a gene: 6. The CDR3 has 15 amino acids. CDR3 nucleotide sequence: TGTGCCAGCTCACCACCCGGCAGGGGGCTCGACGAGCAGTACTTC. It codes for CASSPPGRGLDEQYF.

The sample holds one count of this clone. J is TRBJ2-7 and V is TRBV3-1 (or the pseudogene TRBV3-2), with 9 bases identical to TRBD1. Germline assignment: CDR1 LGHDT and CDR2 YNNKEL (reference sequence). Losses at the gene ends were 4 bases for V and 6 bases for J; bases not matched to a gene: 10. This CDR3 region has 15 residues. This CDR3 reads CASSPRDREALEQYF. The CDR3 bases are TGTGCCAGCAGCCCTCGGGACAGGGAGGCCCTCGAGCAGTACTTC.

The J gene is TRBJ2-7, the V gene TRBV9, with TRBD2 matching 7 bases. The CDR3 contains 15 residues. Germline CDR1 reads SGDLS; CDR2 reads YYNGEE. V shed 3 bases, J shed 2 bases, and the junction held 8 bases outside the gene matches. The CDR3 sequence: CASSALAEGTYEQYF. The CDR3 DNA sequence: TGTGCCAGCAGCGCCCTAGCGGAGGGCACCTACGAGCAGTACTTC.

The chain couples TRBV14 to TRBJ1-2; perhaps TRBD1 as D (5 bases). The CDR3 totals 13 residues. Trimming removed 1 base at V and 3 bases at J, with 6 bases between. Germline lookup yields CDR1 SGHDN and CDR2 FVKESK. CDR3: CASSQGGDYGYTF. CDR3 nucleotide sequence: TGTGCCAGCAGCCAAGGAGGGGACTATGGCTACACCTTC.

This clone was detected only once. The V call is TRBV27, the J call TRBJ1-2; no firm D call. The CDR3 has 14 residues. Germline V gene lookup returns CDR1 MNHEY and CDR2 SMNVEV (reference sequence). V lost 0 bases and J lost 5, with 10 bases in between. The CDR3 nucleotides are TGTGCCAGCAGTTTATCAGGGTATTCGTATGGCTACACCTTC. Protein: CASSLSGYSYGYTF.

This clone was seen just once. The CDR3 nucleotides read TGTGCCAGCTCTCGCGGGGGGAATCAGCCCCAGCATTTT. Protein product: CASSRGGNQPQHF. The rearrangement joins TRBV2 to TRBJ1-5, with a weak D call TRBD1 (5 bases). CDR3 size: 13 residues. The V gene's germline CDR1 is SNHLY and CDR2 FYNNEI. V lost 8 bases and J 4 bases, leaving 12 bases between the germline ends. The entire variable domain, with the rest obtained from reference TRBV2 and TRBJ1-5, is as follows: EPEVTQTPSHQVTQMGQEVILRCVPISNHLYFYWYRQILGQKVEFLVSFYNNEISEKSEIFDDQFSVERPDGSNFTLKIRSTKLEDSAMYFCASSRGGNQPQHFGDGTRLSIL.

This chain connects TRBV29-1 to TRBJ2-4; TRBD1 matches at 10 bases. The CDR3 has 11 amino acids. Germline CDR1 is SQVTM and CDR2 is ANQGSEA. Trimming cost V 7 bases and J 8 bases; bases outside gene matches: 2. In DNA form, the CDR3 reads TGCAGCGCGGACAGGGGGGACATTCAGTACTTC. Translated, it gives CSADRGDIQYF.

This chain joins TRBV19 and TRBJ2-1; perhaps TRBD2 as D (6 bases). The germline CDR1 and CDR2 sequences are LNHDA and SQIVND (reference sequence). V was shortened by 7 bases and J by 6 bases, with 13 bases between the two germline ends. The CDR3 loop spans 13 amino acids. The CDR3 nucleotides are TGTGCCAGTACTCACCGGGACTTCAATGAGCAGTTCTTC. It specifies CASTHRDFNEQFF.

V is TRBV6-5 and J is TRBJ2-5; 7 nucleotides match TRBD2. From germline, CDR1 is MNHEY and CDR2 SVGAGI. The CDR3 length is 14 residues. With V trimmed by 5 bases and J by 2 bases, 5 bases remained unmatched. This chain's CDR3 is CASSPERGQETQYF. CDR3 nucleotides: TGTGCCAGCAGTCCTGAGCGGGGTCAAGAGACCCAGTACTTC.

The rearrangement uses TRBV4-1 and TRBJ1-1; TRBD1 is a possible D gene (5 bases). Germline V gives CDR1 MGHRA, CDR2 YSYEKL. This CDR3 comprises 14 residues. V was cut by 1 base and J by 4 bases, with 10 bases left in between. The CDR3 DNA reads as TGCGCCAGCAGCCAAGTTGGAGGGACCACTGAAGCTTTCTTT. This codes for CASSQVGGTTEAFF.

About this clone: Other DNA sequences of this sample code for an identical CDR3. The chain has TRBV6-1 and TRBJ1-5; 9 bases are shared with TRBD1. V lost 3 bases and J lost 4; bases outside the gene matches: 4. Per the germline V gene, CDR1 is MNHNS and CDR2 is SASEGT. The CDR3 has 15 amino acids. The CDR3 region is CASSEGQGGNQPQHF. CDR3 DNA: TGTGCCAGCAGTGAGGGACAGGGAGGGAATCAGCCCCAGCATTTT.

The chain links TRBV21-1 to TRBJ2-3; TRBD1, the table's D call, lacks a check against the DNA. TRBV21-1 is given as a pseudogene. This CDR3 contains 18 residues. CDR3 DNA: TGTGCCAGCAGCAAAGGGTGCCCAAGGGGGCCCGTAGCAGATACGCAGTATTTT. Translating it yields CASSKGCPRGPVADTQYF.

This clone was counted a single time. The genes are TRBV2 and TRBJ1-5; D gene uncertain. Germline V gives CDR1 SNHLY, CDR2 FYNNEI. The V and J ends lost 4 bases and 4 bases respectively, with 8 bases between them. The CDR3 consists of 13 residues. CDR3 region: CASSVPENQPQHF. The CDR3, as DNA: TGTGCCAGCAGTGTTCCGGAAAATCAGCCCCAGCATTTT.

The gene calls are TRBV21-1 and TRBJ1-5; TRBD1, the D gene given by the table, was not confirmed from the DNA. TRBV21-1 is classified as a pseudogene. CDR3 length equals 15 residues. The CDR3 loop reads CASSKGDSSNQPQHF. CDR3 DNA: TGTGCCAGCAGCAAAGGGGACAGCTCTAATCAGCCCCAGCATTTT.

The chain is built from TRBV7-3 and TRBJ1-1; no definite D call. The CDR3 is made up of 13 amino acids. Trimming removed 5 bases at V and 1 base at J, with 8 bases between. The germline gives CDR1 SGHTA, CDR2 FQGTGA. CDR3 residues: CASSLDPNTEAFF. Here the CDR3 DNA reads TGTGCCAGCAGCCTAGATCCGAACACTGAAGCTTTCTTT.

This rearrangement joins TRBV19 to TRBJ1-2, with no clear D. This CDR3 has 16 amino acids. V lost 3 bases and J lost 4, with 18 bases in between. Germline V gives CDR1 LNHDA, CDR2 SQIVND (reference sequence). CDR3 sequence: CASSMIGRGESYGYTF. The CDR3 nucleotides are TGTGCCAGTAGTATGATCGGGCGAGGAGAGTCCTATGGCTACACCTTC.

The chain carries TRBV23-1 and TRBJ1-6; D gene unclear. TRBV23-1 is annotated as an ORF whose role is uncertain. This CDR3 has 13 residues. V gave up 8 bases and J gave up 12 bases, with 17 bases separating them. The CDR3, as DNA: TGCGCCAGCGGGCACCTCTTAAGATTACCCCTCCACTTT. This codes for CASGHLLRLPLHF.

This chain joins TRBV9 and TRBJ2-2; 11 bases line up with TRBD2. Germline lookup yields CDR1 SGDLS and CDR2 YYNGEE. The CDR3 is 15 residues long. The V and J ends lost 4 bases and 9 bases, in that order; junction bases with no gene match: 8. CDR3: CASSSSLAGARELFF. CDR3 DNA sequence: TGTGCCAGCAGCTCCTCACTAGCGGGGGCCCGGGAGCTGTTTTTT. Based on the CDR3 plus reference TRBV9 and TRBJ2-2, the full variable domain is DSGVTQTPKHLITATGQRVTLRCSPRSGDLSVYWYQQSLDQGLQFLIQYYNGEERAKGNILERFSAQQFPDLHSELNLSSLELGDSALYFCASSSSLAGARELFFGEGSRLTVL.

The V gene is TRBV28, the J gene TRBJ2-1; TRBD1 matches at 10 bases. This CDR3 is built from 14 residues. The germline V gene encodes CDR1 MDHEN and CDR2 SYDVKM. The V gene end was trimmed by 6 bases and the J gene end by 7 bases; junction bases not matched to a gene: 6. As DNA, the CDR3 is TGTGCCAGCAGGACAGGGGGCGTCCGGAATGAGCAGTTCTTC. It yields the protein CASRTGGVRNEQFF. Complete variable domain (other parts from reference TRBV28 and TRBJ2-1): DVKVTQSSRYLVKRTGEKVFLECVQDMDHENMFWYRQDPGLGLRLIYFSYDVKMKEKGDIPEGYSVSREKKERFSLILESASTNQTSMYLCASRTGGVRNEQFFGPGTRLTVL.

The chain employs TRBV6-5 and TRBJ2-3; D might be TRBD2 (6 bases). The V gene's germline CDR1 is MNHEY and CDR2 SVGAGI. The CDR3 covers 16 residues. Trimming left V 3 bases short and J 4 bases short, with 17 bases between. The CDR3: CASSYSPPGEADTQYF. CDR3 DNA: TGTGCCAGCAGTTATAGTCCCCCGGGAGAGGCAGATACGCAGTATTTT.

The J gene is TRBJ2-1, the V gene TRBV7-3; TRBD2 might be the D (6 bases). The germline V gene has CDR1 SGHTA and CDR2 FQGTGA. The CDR3 runs to 15 residues. Trimming took off 6 bases at V and 7 bases at J, with 19 bases between the two ends. The CDR3 sequence: CASRPGAGMGNEQFF. Here the CDR3 DNA reads TGTGCCAGCAGACCGGGCGCGGGGATGGGGAATGAGCAGTTCTTC.

The V call is TRBV28, the J call TRBJ2-3; D perhaps matches TRBD2 (6 bases). Germline loops: CDR1 MDHEN, CDR2 SYDVKM. The ends were cut back, 8 bases at V and 5 bases at J, with 11 bases in the middle. The CDR3 consists of 12 residues. In DNA form, the CDR3 reads TGTGCCAGCCCGTCCGGGGGAGATACGCAGTATTTT. Protein: CASPSGGDTQYF.

This clone has only one observation. The genes are TRBV28 and TRBJ2-7, with a possible D match to TRBD2 (6 bases). Germline V lookup: CDR1 MDHEN, CDR2 SYDVKM. The CDR3 covers 15 residues. V shed 1 base and J shed 3 bases, with 13 bases lying between them. CDR3 nucleotides: TGTGCCAGCAGTTTATCGACGACCGGGAGCTACGAGCAGTACTTC. Translated: CASSLSTTGSYEQYF.

The DNA for the CDR3 is TGTGCCAGCAGTCTACGACCCCTGACCCAGCATTTT. This encodes CASSLRPLTQHF. The chain joins TRBV28 to TRBJ1-5; no clear D. V lost 5 bases to trimming and J lost 11 bases, with 13 bases between them. This CDR3 comprises 12 residues. Germline-derived CDR1 and CDR2 are MDHEN and SYDVKM.